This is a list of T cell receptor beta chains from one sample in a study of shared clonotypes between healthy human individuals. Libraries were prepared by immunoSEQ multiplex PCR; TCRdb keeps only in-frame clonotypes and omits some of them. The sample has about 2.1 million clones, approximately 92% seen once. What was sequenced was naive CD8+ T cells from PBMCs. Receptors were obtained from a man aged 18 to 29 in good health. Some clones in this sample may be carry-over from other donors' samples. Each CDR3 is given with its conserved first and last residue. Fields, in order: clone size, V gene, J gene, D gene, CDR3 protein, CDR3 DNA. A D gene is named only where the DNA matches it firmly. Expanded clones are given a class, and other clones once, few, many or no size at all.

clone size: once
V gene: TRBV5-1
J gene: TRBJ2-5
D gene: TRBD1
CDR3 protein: CASSLGQGQETQYF
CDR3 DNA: TGCGCCAGCAGCTTGGGACAGGGTCAAGAGACCCAGTACTTC

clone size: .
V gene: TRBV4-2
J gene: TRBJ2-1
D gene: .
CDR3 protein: CASSGQQGSGRLDEQFF
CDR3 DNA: TGTGCCAGCAGCGGTCAACAGGGTTCGGGGCGTTTAGATGAGCAGTTCTTC

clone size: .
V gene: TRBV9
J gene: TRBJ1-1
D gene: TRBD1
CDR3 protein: CASSGDRGTEAFF
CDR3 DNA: TGTGCCAGCAGCGGGGACAGGGGCACTGAAGCTTTCTTT

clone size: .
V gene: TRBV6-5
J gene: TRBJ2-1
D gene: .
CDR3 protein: CASSFSGGGPYNEQFF
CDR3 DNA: TGTGCCAGCAGTTTCTCCGGCGGAGGGCCATACAATGAGCAGTTCTTC

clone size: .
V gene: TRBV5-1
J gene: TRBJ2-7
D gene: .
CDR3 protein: CASSLESYEQYF
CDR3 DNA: TGCGCCAGCAGCTTGGAGTCCTACGAGCAGTACTTC

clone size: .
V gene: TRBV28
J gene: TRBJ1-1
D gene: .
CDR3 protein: CASTSSRGGTEAFF
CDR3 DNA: TGTGCCAGCACTTCATCGAGGGGGGGCACTGAAGCTTTCTTT

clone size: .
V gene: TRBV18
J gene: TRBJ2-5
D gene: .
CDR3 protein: CASSPPGGPQETQYF
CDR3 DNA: TGTGCCAGCTCCCCACCAGGGGGGCCTCAAGAGACCCAGTACTTC

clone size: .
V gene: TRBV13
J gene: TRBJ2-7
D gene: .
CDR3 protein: CASNDRSSYEQYF
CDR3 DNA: TGTGCCAGCAATGACAGAAGCTCCTACGAGCAGTACTTC

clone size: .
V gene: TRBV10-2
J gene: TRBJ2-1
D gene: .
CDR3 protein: CASSVTGLDEQFF
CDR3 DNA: TGCGCCAGCAGTGTTACAGGGCTGGATGAGCAGTTCTTC

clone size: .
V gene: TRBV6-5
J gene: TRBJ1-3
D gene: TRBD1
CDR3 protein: CASFGQGASGNTIYF
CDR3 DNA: TGTGCCAGCTTCGGACAGGGGGCTTCTGGAAACACCATATATTTT

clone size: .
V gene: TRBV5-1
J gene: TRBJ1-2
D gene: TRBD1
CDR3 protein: CASSLVKLTGGRTNYGYTF
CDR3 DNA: TGCGCCAGCAGCTTGGTGAAACTGACAGGGGGCCGAACTAACTATGGCTACACCTTC

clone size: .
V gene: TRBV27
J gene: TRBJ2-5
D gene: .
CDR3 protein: CASSSGRLNGPQYF
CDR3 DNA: TGTGCCAGCAGTTCCGGACGGCTCAACGGGCCCCAGTACTTC

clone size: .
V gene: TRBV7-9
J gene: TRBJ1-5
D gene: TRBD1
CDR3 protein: CASSLADGGQGNQPQHF
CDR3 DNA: TGTGCCAGCAGCTTAGCGGATGGAGGACAGGGGAATCAGCCCCAGCATTTT

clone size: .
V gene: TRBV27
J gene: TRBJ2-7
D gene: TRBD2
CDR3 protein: CASSLGRDYFSYEQYF
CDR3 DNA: TGTGCCAGCAGTTTAGGACGGGACTACTTCTCCTACGAGCAGTACTTC

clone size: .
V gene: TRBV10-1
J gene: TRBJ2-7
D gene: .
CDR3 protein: CASSESTAYEQYF
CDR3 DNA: TGCGCCAGCAGTGAGTCGACAGCCTACGAGCAGTACTTC

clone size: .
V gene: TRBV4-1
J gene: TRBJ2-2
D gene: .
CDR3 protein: CASSQEEGDGTGELFF
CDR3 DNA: TGCGCCAGCAGCCAAGAAGAGGGAGACGGCACCGGGGAGCTGTTTTTT

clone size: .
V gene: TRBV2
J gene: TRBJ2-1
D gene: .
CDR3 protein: CARKGLGNEQFF
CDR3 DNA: TGTGCCAGGAAGGGCCTGGGGAATGAGCAGTTCTTC

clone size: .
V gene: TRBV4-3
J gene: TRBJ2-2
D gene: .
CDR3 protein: CASSQDRAGELFF
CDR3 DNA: TGCGCCAGCAGCCAAGACCGGGCCGGGGAGCTGTTTTTT

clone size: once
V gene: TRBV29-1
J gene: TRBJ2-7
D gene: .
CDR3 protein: CSVEEGVPYEQYF
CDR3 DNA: TGCAGCGTTGAAGAGGGGGTACCCTACGAGCAGTACTTC

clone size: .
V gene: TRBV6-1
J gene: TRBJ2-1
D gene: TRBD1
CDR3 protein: CASRRQGAGEQFF
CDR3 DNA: TGTGCCAGCAGGAGACAGGGGGCAGGTGAGCAGTTCTTC

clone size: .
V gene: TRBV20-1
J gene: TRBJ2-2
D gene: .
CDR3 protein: CSSTRGGELFF
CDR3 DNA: TGCAGTTCCACTAGGGGAGGGGAGCTGTTTTTT

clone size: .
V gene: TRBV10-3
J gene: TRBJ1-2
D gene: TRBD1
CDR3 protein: CAISDFGPRQGNYGYTF
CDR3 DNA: TGTGCCATCAGTGATTTTGGTCCTAGACAGGGTAACTATGGCTACACCTTC

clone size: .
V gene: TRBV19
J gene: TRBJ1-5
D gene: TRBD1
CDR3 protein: CASSWTGRGQPQHF
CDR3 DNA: TGTGCCAGTAGCTGGACAGGGCGGGGGCAGCCCCAGCATTTT

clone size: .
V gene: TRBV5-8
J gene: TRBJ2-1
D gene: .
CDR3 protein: CASSLMGGEQFF
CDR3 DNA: TGTGCCAGCAGCTTGATGGGGGGTGAGCAGTTCTTC

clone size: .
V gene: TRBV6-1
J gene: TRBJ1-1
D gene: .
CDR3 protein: CASSEYREKLNTEAFF
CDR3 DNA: TGTGCCAGCAGTGAATACAGGGAGAAGTTGAACACTGAAGCTTTCTTT

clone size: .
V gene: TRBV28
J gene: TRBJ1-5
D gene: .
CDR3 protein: CASSQDSSNQPQHF
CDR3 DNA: TGTGCCAGCAGCCAGGACAGTAGCAATCAGCCCCAGCATTTT

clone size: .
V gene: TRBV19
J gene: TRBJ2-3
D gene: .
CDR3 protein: CASKGQGKDTQYF
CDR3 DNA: TGTGCCAGTAAGGGGCAGGGCAAAGATACGCAGTATTTT